Listed below are T cell receptor beta chains from one sample, sequenced in a study of OX40 agonist ivuxolimab in advanced cancers. Assay: immunoSEQ multiplex PCR; the TCRdb copy retains only in-frame clones and omits some. Seen here are 70,000 or so clones, approximately 90% observed once, and the top ten hold 0.94%. The source material was CD4+ or CD8+ T cells sorted from blood, sampled in a trial of the OX40 agonist ivuxolimab. These receptors all stem from an adult with an advanced solid tumor such as melanoma, head and neck, liver or kidney cancer. Both conserved end residues are part of each CDR3. A D gene is named only where the DNA matches it firmly. Where a row states a size, it is once, few, many or the class of an expanded clone; other rows omit it.

V gene,J gene,clone size,D gene,CDR3 DNA,CDR3 protein
TRBV9,TRBJ1-3,-,-,TGTGCCAGCAGCTGGGGGGGACAAAGCTCTGGAAACACCATATATTTT,CASSWGGQSSGNTIYF
TRBV7-2,TRBJ1-6,-,-,TGTGCCAGCAGCTCCCAACCTGGGACATTTTTACCCCTCCACTTT,CASSSQPGTFLPLHF
TRBV5-1,TRBJ2-4,-,-,TGCGCCAGCAGCTTACCGGAAGAAGCCAAAAACATTCAGTACTTC,CASSLPEEAKNIQYF
TRBV27,TRBJ2-2,-,TRBD2,TGTGCCAGCAGTTCCCCAGCTAGCGGGCCCGGGGAGCTGTTTTTT,CASSSPASGPGELFF
TRBV6-5,TRBJ2-7,-,TRBD2,TGTGCCAGCAGTTCCTACGGGGGGGAGCAGTACTTC,CASSSYGGEQYF
TRBV9,TRBJ2-5,-,TRBD1,TGTGCCAGCAGCGCCGCCCCGGACAGGAGGCAGACCCAGTACTTC,CASSAAPDRRQTQYF
TRBV7-2,TRBJ1-1,-,-,TGTGCCAGCAGCCAGGCTATGAACACTGAAGCTTTCTTT,CASSQAMNTEAFF
TRBV9,TRBJ2-7,-,TRBD2,TGTGCCAGCAGCGTCGGGACTAACTCCTACGAGCAGTACTTC,CASSVGTNSYEQYF
TRBV21-1,TRBJ2-7,few,-,TGTGCCAGCAGCCTGACAGGGAGCAATATCTCCTACGAGCAGTACTTC,CASSLTGSNISYEQYF
TRBV15,TRBJ2-5,-,-,TGTGCCACCAGCAGAGATCGCATCAGAGAGACCCAGTACTTC,CATSRDRIRETQYF
TRBV5-6,TRBJ1-1,-,-,TGTGCCAGCAGCTTGGTTACGAACACTGAAGCTTTCTTT,CASSLVTNTEAFF